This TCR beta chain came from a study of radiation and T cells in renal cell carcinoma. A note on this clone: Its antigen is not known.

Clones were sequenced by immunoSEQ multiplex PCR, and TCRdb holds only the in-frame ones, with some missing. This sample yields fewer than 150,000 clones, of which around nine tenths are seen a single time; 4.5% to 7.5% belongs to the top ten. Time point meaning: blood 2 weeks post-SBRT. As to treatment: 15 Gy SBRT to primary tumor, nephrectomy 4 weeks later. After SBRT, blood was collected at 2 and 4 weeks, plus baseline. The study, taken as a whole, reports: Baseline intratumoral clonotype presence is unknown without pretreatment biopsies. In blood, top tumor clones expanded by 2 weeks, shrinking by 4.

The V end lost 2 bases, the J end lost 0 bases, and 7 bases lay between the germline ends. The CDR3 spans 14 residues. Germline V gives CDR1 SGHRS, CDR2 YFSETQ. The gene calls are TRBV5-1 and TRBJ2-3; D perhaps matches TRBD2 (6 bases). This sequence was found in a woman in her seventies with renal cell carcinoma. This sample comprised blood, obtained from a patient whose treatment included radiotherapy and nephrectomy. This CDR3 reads CASSLGTSTDTQYF. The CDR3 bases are TGCGCCAGCAGCTTAGGGACTAGCACAGATACGCAGTATTTT.